These 26 T cell receptor beta chains share one sample of origin, sequenced in a study of cytomegalovirus exposure and HLA in healthy donors. The study ran its PCR with 60 Vbeta and 13 Jbeta primers. Repertoires were generated with immunoSEQ multiplex PCR, while TCRdb's copy carries only in-frame clones and drops some. The sample lists 180,000 or so clones; approximately 65% were seen once. The source material was PBMCs. The receptors were sampled from a man aged 40-55 years in good health and CMV-seronegative.

This clone was seen only a few times. The J gene is TRBJ1-2, the V gene TRBV7-2; 7 nucleotides align to TRBD1. In germline, CDR1 is SGHTA, CDR2 FQGNSA. The CDR3 covers 15 residues. J was trimmed by 3 bases and V by 7 bases; bases with no gene match: 11. CDR3 sequence reads: CASTGTRTGYYGYTF. The CDR3, as DNA: TGTGCCAGCACCGGAACGAGGACAGGATACTATGGCTACACCTTC. The whole variable domain, filled in from reference TRBV7-2 and TRBJ1-2, reads GAGVSQSPSNKVTEKGKDVELRCDPISGHTALYWYRQSLGQGLEFLIYFQGNSAPDKSGLPSDRFSAERTGGSVSTLTIQRTQQEDSAVYLCASTGTRTGYYGYTFGSGTRLTVV.

The chain recombines TRBV5-1 with TRBJ2-2; D perhaps matches TRBD2 (6 bases). With 7 bases removed from V and 0 bases from J, the gap between germline ends came to 13 bases. CDR1 and CDR2 (germline): SGHRS, YFSETQ. CDR3 length: 15 residues. The CDR3 here is CASGGGVTNTGELFF. The CDR3 bases are TGCGCCAGCGGAGGAGGGGTCACGAACACCGGGGAGCTGTTTTTT.

This clone was counted a single time. V usage is TRBV29-1 and J usage is TRBJ1-5; D unresolved. This CDR3 is built from 14 residues. In germline, CDR1 is SQVTM, CDR2 ANQGSEA. Deletions cut 5 bases from V and 3 bases from J, with 14 bases between. The CDR3 DNA reads as TGCAGCGTTTCCGAGGGATATGCCAATCAGCCCCAGCATTTT. As protein: CSVSEGYANQPQHF.

The chain carries TRBV5-4 and TRBJ2-1; 8 bases match TRBD2. CDR3 length equals 14 residues. In germline, CDR1 is SGHNT, CDR2 YYREEE (reference sequence). The junction had 10 bases not matched to a gene; V was cut back by 4 bases and J by 10 bases. This CDR3 is CASSQDIRTSEQFF. The CDR3 region has the DNA TGTGCCAGCAGCCAAGATATCAGGACTAGCGAGCAGTTCTTC.

The chain couples TRBV6-1 to TRBJ1-2; D gene unclear. Between the trimmed V and J ends, which lost 2 bases and 5 bases, there was a span of 6 bases. This CDR3 has 12 amino acids. The germline V gene encodes CDR1 MNHNS and CDR2 SASEGT. The CDR3, as DNA: TGTGCCAGCAGTGAACGGGGATATGGCTACACCTTC. This encodes CASSERGYGYTF.

This clone was observed a handful of times. The chain uses TRBV11-2 and TRBJ2-7; D call uncertain. CDR1 and CDR2 (germline): SGHAT, FQNNGV. The CDR3 totals 13 residues. With 3 bases removed from V and 3 bases from J, the gap between germline ends came to 9 bases. The CDR3 loop reads CASSFPRYYEQYF. The CDR3 nucleotides read TGTGCCAGCAGCTTCCCGCGGTACTACGAGCAGTACTTC.

The chain combines TRBV19 with TRBJ1-2; perhaps TRBD1 as D (5 bases). This CDR3 has 14 amino acids. Germline V gene sequence: CDR1 LNHDA, CDR2 SQIVND (reference sequence). The V gene lost 5 bases and the J gene lost 1 base, with 11 bases spanning the gap. The CDR3 loop reads CASSLTGFNYGYTF. CDR3 nucleotides: TGTGCCAGTAGTCTCACAGGTTTTAACTATGGCTACACCTTC.

The chain couples TRBV4-2 to TRBJ2-7; maybe TRBD1 (6 bases). Trimming cost V 1 base and J 2 bases, with 15 bases left between them. Germline V CDR1 and CDR2: LGHNA, YNFKEQ. The CDR3 runs to 16 residues. CDR3 amino acids: CASSQGFNRVTYEQYF. In DNA form, the CDR3 reads TGTGCCAGCAGCCAAGGTTTCAACAGGGTCACCTACGAGCAGTACTTC.

The CDR3 reads CASRINGGPYTDTQYF. The CDR3 DNA reads as TGTGCCAGCCGAATCAACGGGGGTCCTTACACAGATACGCAGTATTTT. The chain employs TRBV19 and TRBJ2-3; possibly TRBD2 for D (6 bases). CDR1 is LNHDA and CDR2 is SQIVND in the germline V gene (reference sequence). The CDR3 loop spans 16 amino acids. The V end was cut by 9 bases, the J end by 2 bases, with 21 bases between.

In nucleotides, the CDR3 is TGTGCCAGAAAACCACCCTCAGGTGCAGAAGGATACGAGCAGTACTTC. Its translation: CARKPPSGAEGYEQYF. The chain has TRBV5-3 and TRBJ2-7; no reliable D call. TRBV5-3 is classed as an ORF, of uncertain function. Trimming pared 6 bases from V and 4 bases from J, leaving 23 bases between. The CDR3 totals 16 residues.

J is TRBJ2-7 and V is TRBV28, with 11 bases matching TRBD1. Germline CDR1 reads MDHEN; CDR2 reads SYDVKM. V dropped 5 bases and J dropped 5; count of bases not matched to a gene: 8. This CDR3 is built from 15 residues. The DNA of the CDR3 is TGTGCCAGCAGTAAGTGGACAGGGGGCGAGGACGAGCAGTACTTC. Protein sequence: CASSKWTGGEDEQYF.

CDR3 DNA: TGTGCCAGCAGGTACGGGGGGGCCTACGAGCAGTACTTC. Translation: CASRYGGAYEQYF. V is TRBV5-6 and J is TRBJ2-7; TRBD2 matches 8 bases. Trimming removed 5 bases from V and 2 bases from J; junction bases left unmatched: 3. This CDR3 is built from 13 residues. In germline, CDR1 is SGHDT, CDR2 YYEEEE.

This clone occurred a few times. The V gene is TRBV4-1, the J gene TRBJ2-5; D might be TRBD1 (7 bases). This CDR3 region has 15 residues. CDR1 and CDR2 from the germline V gene are MGHRA and YSYEKL. The germline V and J ends were trimmed by 0 bases and 6 bases, with 14 bases remaining between them. The CDR3 DNA follows: TGCGCCAGCAGCCAAGATCCAGGGGGGACGCAGACCCAGTACTTC. Protein product: CASSQDPGGTQTQYF.

This sequence joins TRBV29-1 and TRBJ1-4; TRBD1 matches 7 bases. The trim removed 0 bases at V and 8 bases at J, leaving 9 bases unmatched. Germline values: CDR1 SQVTM, CDR2 ANQGSEA. The CDR3 totals 15 residues. The CDR3 loop reads CSVEDPGGRGEKLFF. CDR3 DNA: TGCAGCGTTGAAGATCCAGGGGGTAGGGGAGAAAAACTGTTTTTT. Based on the CDR3 plus reference TRBV29-1 and TRBJ1-4, the full variable domain is SAVISQKPSRDICQRGTSLTIQCQVDSQVTMMFWYRQQPGQSLTLIATANQGSEATYESGFVIDKFPISRPNLTFSTLTVSNMSPEDSSIYLCSVEDPGGRGEKLFFGSGTQLSVL.

The V call is TRBV18, the J call TRBJ2-5; the D gene is possibly TRBD1 (5 bases). Germline V gives CDR1 KGHSH, CDR2 LQKENI. The ends were cut back, 3 bases at V and 5 bases at J, with 7 bases in the middle. This CDR3 comprises 12 residues. The CDR3 spells CASSPDSETQYF. The DNA for the CDR3 is TGTGCCAGCTCACCCGACAGTGAGACCCAGTACTTC.

About this clone: The sample has other DNA sequences that encode this CDR3 too. This chain connects TRBV29-1 to TRBJ1-1; D gene ambiguous. V was cut by 5 bases and J by 1 base, with 2 bases left in between. CDR3 length equals 10 residues. Germline V CDR1 and CDR2: SQVTM, ANQGSEA. CDR3 amino acids: CSVRNTEAFF. The CDR3 DNA sequence: TGCAGCGTTCGGAACACTGAAGCTTTCTTT.

The chain employs TRBV27 and TRBJ1-1, with 7 bases lining up with TRBD1. The length of the CDR3 is 16 residues. CDR1 and CDR2 from the germline V gene are MNHEY and SMNVEV (reference sequence). The junction had 9 bases not matched to a gene; V was cut back by 5 bases and J by 0 bases. The CDR3 here is CASSLTDRAVNTEAFF. CDR3 sequence (DNA): TGTGCCAGCAGTCTCACCGACAGGGCGGTGAACACTGAAGCTTTCTTT.

The V gene is TRBV18, the J gene TRBJ1-6, with 8 bases lining up with TRBD1. Germline values: CDR1 KGHSH, CDR2 LQKENI. Germline trimming cut 0 bases from V and 13 bases from J; bases unmatched to any gene: 5. This CDR3 spans 14 amino acids. The CDR3 here is CASSPPGQALPLHF. DNA of the CDR3: TGTGCCAGCTCACCACCGGGACAGGCCTTGCCCCTCCACTTT.

This chain connects TRBV29-1 to TRBJ2-7, with 9 bases matching TRBD1. Germline V CDR1 and CDR2: SQVTM, ANQGSEA. This CDR3 is built from 14 residues. V shed 4 bases, J shed 4 bases, and the junction held 8 bases outside the gene matches. The CDR3 protein is CSVVEDRGVYEQYF. The CDR3, as DNA: TGCAGCGTTGTTGAGGACAGGGGTGTGTACGAGCAGTACTTC.

This sequence joins TRBV30 and TRBJ1-2; tentatively, D is TRBD1 (5 bases). The germline V gene has CDR1 GTSNPN and CDR2 SVGIG (reference sequence). CDR3 length equals 12 residues. Trimming removed 7 bases at V and 8 bases at J, with 17 bases between. This chain's CDR3 is CALTDRGGGYTF. The CDR3 coding sequence is TGTGCCTTGACAGATCGGGGAGGCGGCTACACCTTC.

Many counts were recorded for this clone. The chain recombines TRBV5-1 with TRBJ2-7; TRBD2 might be the D (6 bases). The CDR3 contains 15 residues. CDR1 and CDR2 (germline): SGHRS, YFSETQ. V was shortened by 4 bases and J by 3 bases, with 17 bases between the two germline ends. CDR3 nucleotide sequence: TGCGCCAGCAGCCGGGGGTCCAGCCTAGACTACGAGCAGTACTTC. Its protein product is CASSRGSSLDYEQYF.

This clone was picked up a small number of times. V and J are TRBV2 and TRBJ2-1, with no clear D. Trimming removed 6 bases at V and 5 bases at J, with 20 bases between. Germline V lookup: CDR1 SNHLY, CDR2 FYNNEI. The CDR3 is 16 amino acids. For the CDR3, the DNA is TGTGCCAGCAGCCTCCCCCCGCCCACTCTCGACAATGAGCAGTTCTTC. It translates to CASSLPPPTLDNEQFF. Based on the CDR3 plus reference TRBV2 and TRBJ2-1, the full variable domain is EPEVTQTPSHQVTQMGQEVILRCVPISNHLYFYWYRQILGQKVEFLVSFYNNEISEKSEIFDDQFSVERPDGSNFTLKIRSTKLEDSAMYFCASSLPPPTLDNEQFFGPGTRLTVL.

The chain links TRBV6-6 to TRBJ2-7; 9 bases fit TRBD1. Trimming took 7 bases from V and 3 from J; bases not matched to a gene: 7. This CDR3 contains 14 residues. Germline CDR1 MNHNY, CDR2 SVGAGI (reference sequence). The CDR3 is CASKGQGPDYEQYF. In DNA form, the CDR3 reads TGTGCCAGCAAGGGACAGGGTCCCGACTACGAGCAGTACTTC.

The V and J genes are TRBV14 and TRBJ2-3; 8 nucleotides agree with TRBD2. The ends lost 4 bases at V and 0 bases at J; junction bases unmatched: 9. Germline V CDR1 and CDR2: SGHDN, FVKESK. CDR3 length equals 17 residues. The CDR3 loop is CASSRFVLAGSTDTQYF. CDR3 DNA sequence: TGTGCCAGCAGCCGTTTCGTATTAGCGGGGAGCACAGATACGCAGTATTTT.

V and J are TRBV2 and TRBJ1-5; TRBD1 matches 7 bases. This CDR3 region has 12 residues. Germline values: CDR1 SNHLY, CDR2 FYNNEI. V was pared by 8 bases and J by 3 bases, with 1 base of the junction left unmatched. CDR3 amino acids: CASGQDNQPQHF. In nucleotides, the CDR3 is TGTGCCAGCGGACAGGACAATCAGCCCCAGCATTTT.

This clone has a handful of counts. The chain is built from TRBV7-6 and TRBJ1-1; no definite D call. Germline lookup yields CDR1 SGHVS and CDR2 FNYEAQ. The CDR3 contains 16 residues. Trimming left V 0 bases short and J 1 base short, with 12 bases between. The CDR3 is CASSLAEGWQNTEAFF. DNA for the CDR3: TGTGCCAGCAGCTTAGCGGAGGGTTGGCAGAACACTGAAGCTTTCTTT. Drawing the rest from reference TRBV7-6 and TRBJ1-1, the complete variable domain is GAGVSQSPRYKVTKRGQDVALRCDPISGHVSLYWYRQALGQGPEFLTYFNYEAQQDKSGLPNDRFSAERPEGSISTLTIQRTEQRDSAMYRCASSLAEGWQNTEAFFGQGTRLTVV.